The 11 T cell receptor beta chains given below trace back to one sample, sequenced in a study of CD8 T cells in Susac syndrome. An amount of RNA that ranged from 0.5 to 1 ug was reverse transcribed with random hexamers. MiXCR was run by TCRdb on the immunoSEQ multiplex PCR reads, yielding one entry per CDR3 protein. Found here are about 90,000 distinct CDR3 sequences, approximately 96% of them singletons; the top ten hold 0.62%. The sequenced sample was CD8+ T cells from PBMCs. The receptors stem from a human donor with Susac syndrome.

The gene calls are TRBV12-3 or TRBV12-4 and TRBJ2-4; the D gene could be TRBD1 or TRBD2 (5 bases each). The V gene lost 3 bases and the J gene lost 1 base, with 19 bases spanning the gap. CDR3 length equals 18 residues. The CDR3: CASSFFPHSEGAKNIQYF. The CDR3 DNA reads as TGTGCCAGCAGTTTTTTCCCGCACAGTGAGGGGGCCAAAAACATTCAGTACTTC.

This rearrangement joins TRBV7-2 to TRBJ2-1, with 7 bases lining up with TRBD1. The CDR3 runs to 13 residues. Germline values: CDR1 SGHTA, CDR2 FQGNSA. Unmatched junction bases numbered 0, after V lost 0 bases and J lost 7 bases. CDR3 nucleotide sequence: TGTGCCAGCAGCTTAGCACAGGGGAATGAGCAGTTCTTC. This codes for CASSLAQGNEQFF. Using reference TRBV7-2 and TRBJ2-1 for the parts outside the CDR3, the full variable domain is GAGVSQSPSNKVTEKGKDVELRCDPISGHTALYWYRQSLGQGLEFLIYFQGNSAPDKSGLPSDRFSAERTGGSVSTLTIQRTQQEDSAVYLCASSLAQGNEQFFGPGTRLTVL.

The chain uses TRBV5-4 and TRBJ2-1; D possibly matches TRBD1 or TRBD2 (6 bases each). Looked up from germline, CDR1 is SGHNT and CDR2 is YYREEE (reference sequence). The CDR3 is made up of 16 amino acids. V lost 0 bases and J lost 5, with 15 bases in between. The CDR3 protein is CASSLDPGAIHNEQFF. The CDR3 DNA follows: TGTGCCAGCAGCTTGGACCCGGGGGCGATCCACAATGAGCAGTTCTTC.

V gene TRBV20-1 combines with J gene TRBJ1-2, with 7 bases lining up with TRBD1. CDR3 length equals 13 residues. CDR1 and CDR2 from the germline V gene are DFQATT and SNEGSKA (reference sequence). The J segment lost 0 bases and the V segment lost 6 bases, leaving 4 bases of the junction unmatched. The CDR3, as DNA: TGCAGTGCCCAGGGGACAGCTAACTATGGCTACACCTTC. Translated, it gives CSAQGTANYGYTF.

V and J are TRBV11-2 and TRBJ2-5; 9 nucleotides match TRBD1. Per germline, CDR1 SGHAT and CDR2 FQNNGV. The length of the CDR3 is 14 residues. With V trimmed by 3 bases and J by 4 bases, 3 bases remained unmatched. The DNA of the CDR3 is TGTGCCAGCAGCTTCTCGGACAGGGGAGAGACCCAGTACTTC. Protein: CASSFSDRGETQYF.

This clonotype was seen just once. The V and J genes are TRBV24-1 and TRBJ1-1; TRBD1 is a possible D gene (5 bases). CDR3 size: 13 residues. V was pared by 8 bases and J by 4 bases, with 13 bases between. Germline V gene sequence: CDR1 KGHDR, CDR2 SFDVKD. The CDR3 spells CATNGGEGTEAFF. The CDR3 DNA reads TGTGCCACCAATGGGGGGGAAGGCACTGAAGCTTTCTTT.

The chain has TRBV30 and TRBJ2-7, with 8 bases matching TRBD1. The CDR3 extends over 18 amino acids. V trimming: 3 bases; J trimming: 0 bases; junction bases outside the gene matches: 16. Looked up from germline, CDR1 is GTSNPN and CDR2 is SVGIG (reference sequence). CDR3 sequence (DNA): TGTGCCTGGAGCGCTCCGGGACAGGATCAGAGTAGCTCCTACGAGCAGTACTTC. It codes for CAWSAPGQDQSSSYEQYF. Together with reference TRBV30 and TRBJ2-7, the CDR3 gives the full variable domain: SQTIHQWPATLVQPVGSPLSLECTVEGTSNPNLYWYRQAAGRGLQLLFYSVGIGQISSEVPQNLSASRPQDRQFILSSKKLLLSDSGFYLCAWSAPGQDQSSSYEQYFGPGTRLTVT.

The rearrangement links TRBV30 to TRBJ1-1; D is undetermined. This CDR3 is 11 amino acids long. Germline loops: CDR1 GTSNPN, CDR2 SVGIG (reference sequence). V lost 4 bases to trimming and J lost 3 bases, with 6 bases between them. The CDR3 sequence is CAWKRDTEAFF. The CDR3 DNA reads as TGTGCCTGGAAGCGGGACACTGAAGCTTTCTTT.

This clonotype was recorded once. V gene TRBV5-4 combines with J gene TRBJ2-5; 8 bases map to TRBD2. The V segment lost 2 bases and the J segment 3 bases; nucleotides outside the gene matches: 12. CDR1 and CDR2 (germline): SGHNT, YYREEE (reference sequence). The CDR3 is 17 residues long. The CDR3 loop is CASSLYGGASAEETQYF. The CDR3 DNA reads TGTGCCAGCAGCTTATACGGGGGGGCCAGCGCTGAAGAGACCCAGTACTTC.

The count of this clonotype is one. The chain employs TRBV27 and TRBJ2-7; D gene uncertain. This CDR3 has 15 residues. In germline, CDR1 is MNHEY, CDR2 SMNVEV (reference sequence). Trimming removed 2 bases at V and 0 bases at J, with 11 bases between. Written as DNA, the CDR3 is TGTGCCAGCAGTTTAAGCAGGTCCCTCTCCTACGAGCAGTACTTC. Protein: CASSLSRSLSYEQYF.

The chain recombines TRBV12-3 or TRBV12-4 with TRBJ2-1; TRBD2 matches 8 bases. The CDR3 spans 15 residues. V was pared by 4 bases and J by 1 base, with 3 bases of the junction left unmatched. The CDR3 sequence: CASSSTGGSYNEQFF. CDR3 coding DNA: TGTGCCAGCAGTTCCACGGGGGGGTCCTACAATGAGCAGTTCTTC.